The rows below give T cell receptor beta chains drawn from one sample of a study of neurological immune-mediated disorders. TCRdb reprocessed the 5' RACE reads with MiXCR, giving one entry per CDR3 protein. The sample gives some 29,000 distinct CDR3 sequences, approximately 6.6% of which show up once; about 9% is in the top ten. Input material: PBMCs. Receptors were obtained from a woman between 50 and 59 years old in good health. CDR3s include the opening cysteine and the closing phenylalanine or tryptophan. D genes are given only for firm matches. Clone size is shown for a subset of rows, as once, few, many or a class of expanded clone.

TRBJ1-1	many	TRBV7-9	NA	CASSFVTENTEAFF	TGTGCCAGCAGCTTCGTGACGGAGAACACTGAAGCTTTCTTT
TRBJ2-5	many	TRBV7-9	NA	CASSLVLRPRETQYF	TGTGCCAGCAGCTTAGTGCTGCGGCCCCGAGAGACCCAGTACTTC
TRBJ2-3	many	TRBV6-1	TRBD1	CASSIGTGGDTQYF	TGTGCCAGCAGCATAGGGACAGGGGGGGATACGCAGTATTTT
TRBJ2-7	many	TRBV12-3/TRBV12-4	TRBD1	CASSAPGQVRSYEQYF	TGTGCCAGCAGTGCACCGGGACAGGTACGATCCTACGAGCAGTACTTC
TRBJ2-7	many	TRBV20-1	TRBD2	CSAAGGPSYEQYF	TGCAGTGCGGCGGGGGGGCCTTCCTACGAGCAGTACTTC
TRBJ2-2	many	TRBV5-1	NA	CASSLQNTGELFF	TGCGCCAGCAGCTTACAGAACACCGGGGAGCTGTTTTTT
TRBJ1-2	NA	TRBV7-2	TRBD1	CANSLVQGGISGYTF	TGTGCCAACAGCTTGGTACAGGGGGGAATAAGTGGCTACACCTTC
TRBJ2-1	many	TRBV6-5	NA	CASSSWDSGEQLF	TGTGCCAGCAGTTCTTGGGATAGCGGTGAGCAGCTCTTC
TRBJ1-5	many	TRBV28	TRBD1	CASSPTWAGGNQPQHF	TGTGCCAGCAGTCCGACGTGGGCAGGGGGTAATCAGCCCCAGCATTTT
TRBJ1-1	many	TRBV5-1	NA	CASSLFPGTNTEAFF	TGCGCCAGCAGCTTGTTTCCGGGAACGAACACTGAAGCTTTCTTT
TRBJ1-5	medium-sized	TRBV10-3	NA	CAISDSSTHQAQAQPQHF	TGTGCCATCAGTGATTCGAGTACGCATCAAGCCCAAGCGCAGCCCCAGCATTTT
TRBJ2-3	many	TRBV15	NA	CATSRDSQTDTQYF	TGTGCCACCAGCAGAGATTCCCAGACAGATACGCAGTATTTT
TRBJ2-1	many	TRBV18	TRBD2	CASSKTASGYNEQFF	TGTGCCAGCTCCAAAACAGCTAGCGGTTACAATGAGCAGTTCTTC
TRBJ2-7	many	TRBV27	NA	CASSLAMEAEQYF	TGTGCCAGCAGCCTCGCCATGGAAGCCGAGCAGTACTTC
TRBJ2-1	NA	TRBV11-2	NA	CASSGGVPYNEQFF	TGTGCCAGCAGTGGTGGCGTTCCTTACAATGAGCAGTTCTTC
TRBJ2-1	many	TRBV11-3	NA	CASSPGGSRDSSNEQFF	TGTGCCAGCAGTCCCGGGGGGTCCCGGGACAGCTCCAATGAGCAGTTCTTC
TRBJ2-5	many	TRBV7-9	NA	CASSYFRGHMSGETQYF	TGTGCCAGCAGCTATTTCAGAGGCCATATGTCGGGGGAGACCCAGTACTTC
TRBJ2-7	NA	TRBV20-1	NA	CSARSESYEQYF	TGCAGTGCTAGATCCGAATCCTACGAGCAGTACTTC
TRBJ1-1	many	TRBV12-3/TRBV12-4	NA	CASSLMGTDTEAFF	TGTGCCAGCAGTTTAATGGGAACGGACACTGAAGCTTTCTTT
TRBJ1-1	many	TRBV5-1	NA	CASSLAPQKESDTEAFF	TGCGCCAGCAGCTTGGCTCCACAGAAAGAGTCGGACACTGAAGCTTTCTTT
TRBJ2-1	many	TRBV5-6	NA	CASSLMGVNNEQFF	TGTGCCAGCAGTCTGATGGGGGTAAACAATGAGCAGTTCTTC
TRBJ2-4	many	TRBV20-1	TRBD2	CSANRLAGGSLAKNIQYF	TGCAGTGCGAATAGACTAGCGGGGGGCTCCCTAGCCAAAAACATTCAGTACTTC
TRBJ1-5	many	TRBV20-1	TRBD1	CSAVQGVNQPQHF	TGCAGTGCAGTACAGGGGGTGAATCAGCCCCAGCATTTT
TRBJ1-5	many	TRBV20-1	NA	CSARDFGGASNQPQHF	TGCAGTGCTAGAGATTTTGGAGGGGCTAGCAATCAGCCCCAGCATTTT
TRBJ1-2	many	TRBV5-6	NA	CASSLALEISGGYTF	TGTGCCAGCAGCTTGGCCCTCGAAATTTCGGGTGGCTACACCTTC
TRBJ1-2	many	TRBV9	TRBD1	CASSSGQLYGYTF	TGTGCCAGCAGCTCGGGACAGCTCTATGGCTACACCTTC
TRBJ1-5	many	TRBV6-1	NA	CASLKDLDQPQHF	TGTGCCAGCCTCAAGGACCTAGATCAGCCCCAGCATTTT
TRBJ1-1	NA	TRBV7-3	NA	CASPTERQGRRFRRTEAFF	TGTGCCAGCCCCACAGAAAGGCAGGGCCGACGATTCCGCAGGACTGAAGCTTTCTTT
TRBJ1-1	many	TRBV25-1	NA	CASSEFGLHTEAFF	TGTGCCAGCAGTGAATTCGGCTTACACACTGAAGCTTTCTTT
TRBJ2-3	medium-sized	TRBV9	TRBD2	CASSAGKEAGVGTDTQYF	TGTGCCAGCAGCGCAGGGAAAGAAGCGGGAGTGGGCACAGATACGCAGTATTTT
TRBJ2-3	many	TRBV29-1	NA	CSVRKNSADTQYF	TGCAGCGTTAGAAAAAATAGCGCAGATACGCAGTATTTT
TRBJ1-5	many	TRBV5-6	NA	CASSSHPNQPQHF	TGTGCCAGCAGCTCCCACCCCAATCAGCCCCAGCATTTT
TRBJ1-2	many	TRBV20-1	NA	CSARKDGYTF	TGCAGTGCCAGAAAGGATGGCTACACCTTC
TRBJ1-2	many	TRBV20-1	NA	CSANSYYGYTF	TGCAGTGCCAATAGCTACTATGGCTACACCTTC
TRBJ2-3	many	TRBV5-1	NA	CASSPLTGLSTDTQYF	TGCGCCAGCAGCCCATTGACAGGCCTGAGCACAGATACGCAGTATTTT
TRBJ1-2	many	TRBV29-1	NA	CSVDTTGVGRGYTF	TGCAGCGTCGACACCACGGGGGTTGGCCGAGGCTACACCTTC
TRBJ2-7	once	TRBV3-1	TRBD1	CASGRRQGGQYF	TGTGCCAGCGGACGGAGACAGGGTGGGCAGTACTTC
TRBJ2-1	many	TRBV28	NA	CASSRGEREQFF	TGTGCCAGCAGCCGGGGAGAGCGTGAGCAGTTCTTC
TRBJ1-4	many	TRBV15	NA	CATSSLYPGAGEKLFF	TGTGCCACCAGCAGTCTGTATCCCGGGGCGGGTGAAAAACTGTTTTTT
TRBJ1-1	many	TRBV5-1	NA	CASSPRRVGFDTEAFF	TGCGCCAGCAGCCCCCGGCGGGTAGGTTTCGACACTGAAGCTTTCTTT
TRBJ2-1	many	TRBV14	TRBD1	CASSLTGQGHNEQFF	TGTGCCAGCAGCCTTACGGGACAGGGTCACAATGAGCAGTTCTTC
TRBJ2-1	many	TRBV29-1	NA	CSALSGRVWEQFF	TGCAGCGCCTTGTCGGGTAGGGTATGGGAGCAGTTCTTC
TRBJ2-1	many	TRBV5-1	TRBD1	CASSLNRGLGEQFF	TGCGCCAGCAGCTTGAACAGGGGGCTAGGTGAGCAGTTCTTC
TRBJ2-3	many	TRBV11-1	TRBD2	CASSWTSGGDTQYF	TGTGCCAGCAGTTGGACTAGCGGGGGGGATACGCAGTATTTT
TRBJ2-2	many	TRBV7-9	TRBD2	CASSRFSGRLSREDTGELFF	TGTGCCAGCAGCCGTTTTAGCGGGAGGCTTTCCCGCGAGGACACCGGGGAGCTGTTTTTT
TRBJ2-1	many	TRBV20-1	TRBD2	CSARALSSAGPPSGPYNEQFF	TGCAGTGCTAGAGCCCTTTCCTCTGCCGGGCCCCCTAGCGGGCCCTACAATGAGCAGTTCTTC
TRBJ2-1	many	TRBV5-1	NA	CASSPISSSYNEQFF	TGCGCCAGCTCACCAATTTCTAGCTCCTACAATGAGCAGTTCTTC
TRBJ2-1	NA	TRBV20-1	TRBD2	CSADVRGSYEQFF	TGCAGTGCAGACGTTCGCGGGAGCTACGAGCAGTTCTTC
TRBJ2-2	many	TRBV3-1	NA	CASSRSGQGVNTGELFF	TGTGCCAGCAGCCGCTCAGGGCAGGGCGTGAACACCGGGGAGCTGTTTTTT
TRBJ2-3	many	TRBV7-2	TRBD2	CASSSPVAGARGDTQYF	TGTGCCAGCAGCTCCCCGGTAGCGGGGGCACGGGGAGATACGCAGTATTTT
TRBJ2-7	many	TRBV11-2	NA	CASSLETGTGEQYF	TGTGCCAGCAGCTTAGAGACGGGAACGGGCGAGCAGTACTTC
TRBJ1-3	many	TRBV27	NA	CASSLGRVGNTIYF	TGTGCCAGCAGTTTAGGGAGGGTTGGAAACACCATATATTTT
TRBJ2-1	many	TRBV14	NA	CASSQDYGADEQFF	TGTGCCAGCAGCCAAGATTATGGGGCGGATGAGCAGTTCTTC
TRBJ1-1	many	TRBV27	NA	CASSLLVYTEAFF	TGTGCCAGCAGTTTATTGGTTTACACTGAAGCTTTCTTT
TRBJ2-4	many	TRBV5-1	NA	CASSLLGSAKNIQYF	TGCGCCAGCAGCTTGCTGGGCAGCGCCAAAAACATTCAGTACTTC
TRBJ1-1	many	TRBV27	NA	CASTDLGARNTEAFF	TGTGCCAGCACAGATTTGGGGGCCCGAAATACTGAAGCTTTCTTT
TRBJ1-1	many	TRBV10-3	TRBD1	CAISDGAHRGPGEAFF	TGTGCCATCAGTGATGGCGCACACAGGGGGCCGGGGGAAGCTTTCTTT
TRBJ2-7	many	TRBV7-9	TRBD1	CASSPGTGGFYEQYF	TGTGCCAGCAGCCCGGGGACAGGGGGCTTCTACGAGCAGTACTTC
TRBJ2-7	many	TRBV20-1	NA	CSAPGRLSYEQYF	TGCAGTGCTCCGGGAAGACTCTCCTACGAGCAGTACTTC